This T cell receptor beta chain was captured by sequencing in a study of cytomegalovirus exposure and HLA in healthy donors. The CDR3 has 15 residues. V shed 0 bases and J 6 bases; nucleotides not matched to a gene: 6. The germline gives CDR1 SGDLS, CDR2 YYNGEE. Vbeta (60) and Jbeta (13) primers were used in the PCR. Clones were read by immunoSEQ multiplex PCR, and TCRdb kept only the in-frame ones, dropping some. The sample shows almost 200,000 clones, about 76% of them seen only once. This clone has only one observation. Each donor's status was that of a healthy bone marrow donor. In nominal health when sampled, donors likely had unrecorded immune exposures nonetheless.

The J gene is TRBJ1-5, the V gene TRBV9; 7 positions match TRBD1. Material for sequencing was PBMCs. The sequence was obtained from a male donor in good health and CMV-seropositive. As DNA, the CDR3 is TGTGCCAGCAGCGTAGATGGGCAGGGGGGTCAGCCCCAGCATTTT. Protein sequence: CASSVDGQGGQPQHF.